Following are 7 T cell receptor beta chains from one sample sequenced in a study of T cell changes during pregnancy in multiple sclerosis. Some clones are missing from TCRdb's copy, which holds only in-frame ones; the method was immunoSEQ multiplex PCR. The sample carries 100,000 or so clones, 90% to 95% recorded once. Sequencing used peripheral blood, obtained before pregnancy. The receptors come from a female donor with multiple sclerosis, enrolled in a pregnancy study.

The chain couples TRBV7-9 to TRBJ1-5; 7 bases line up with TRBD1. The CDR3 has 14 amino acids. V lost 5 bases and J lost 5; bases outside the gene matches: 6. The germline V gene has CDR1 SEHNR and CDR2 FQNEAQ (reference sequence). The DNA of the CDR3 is TGTGCCAGCAGCGACAGAGGGGGCGATCAGCCCCAGCATTTT. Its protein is CASSDRGGDQPQHF.

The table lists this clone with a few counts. The CDR3 DNA reads as TGTGCCAGCAGGGACAGGGAGGTGGATGGCTACACCTTC. This sequence encodes CASRDREVDGYTF. The chain links TRBV27 to TRBJ1-2, with 8 bases aligning to TRBD1. Germline V CDR1 and CDR2: MNHEY, SMNVEV (reference sequence). The CDR3 spans 13 residues. V gave up 6 bases and J gave up 6 bases; unmatched junction bases: 6.

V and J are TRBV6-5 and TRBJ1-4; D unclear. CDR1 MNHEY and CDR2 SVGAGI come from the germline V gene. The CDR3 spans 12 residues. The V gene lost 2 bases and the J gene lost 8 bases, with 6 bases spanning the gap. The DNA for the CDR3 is TGTGCCAGCAGTTACGGAGGGGAAAAACTGTTTTTT. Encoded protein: CASSYGGEKLFF.

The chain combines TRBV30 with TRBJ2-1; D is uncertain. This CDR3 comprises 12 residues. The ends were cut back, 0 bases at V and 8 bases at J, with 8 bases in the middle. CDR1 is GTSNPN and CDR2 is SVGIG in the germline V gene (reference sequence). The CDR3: CAWSVAIDEQFF. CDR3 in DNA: TGTGCCTGGAGTGTAGCTATAGATGAGCAGTTCTTC.

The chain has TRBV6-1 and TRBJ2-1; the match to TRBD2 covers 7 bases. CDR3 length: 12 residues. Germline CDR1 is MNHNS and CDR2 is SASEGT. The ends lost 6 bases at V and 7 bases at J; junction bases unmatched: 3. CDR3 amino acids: CASRWGGNEQFF. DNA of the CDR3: TGTGCCAGCAGATGGGGGGGGAATGAGCAGTTCTTC.

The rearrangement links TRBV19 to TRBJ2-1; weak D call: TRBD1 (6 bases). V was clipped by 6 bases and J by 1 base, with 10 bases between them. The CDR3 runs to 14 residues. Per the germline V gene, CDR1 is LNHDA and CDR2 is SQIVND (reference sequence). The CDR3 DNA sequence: TGTGCCAGTAGAAACACAGGGTCCTACAATGAGCAGTTCTTC. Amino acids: CASRNTGSYNEQFF.

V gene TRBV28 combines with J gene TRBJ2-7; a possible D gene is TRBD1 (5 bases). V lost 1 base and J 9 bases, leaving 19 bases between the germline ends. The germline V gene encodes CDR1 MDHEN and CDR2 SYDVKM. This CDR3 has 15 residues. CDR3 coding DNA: TGTGCCAGCAGTTTATTCACAGGACCTCAGGGTAGGCAGTACTTC. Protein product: CASSLFTGPQGRQYF.